A single sample is the source of the 27 T cell receptor beta chains below, sequenced in a study of CD8 T cells in Susac syndrome. 0.5 to 1 ug RNA was reverse transcribed with random hexamers. TCRdb reprocessed the immunoSEQ multiplex PCR reads with MiXCR, giving one entry per CDR3 protein. The data show about 170,000 distinct CDR3 sequences, approximately 93% seen once. Sequencing input: CD4+ T cells from PBMCs. The receptors come from a human donor with multiple sclerosis.

The CDR3 bases are TGCAGCGTCCAGGGGCTACGGTCCTACGAGCAGTACTTC. As protein: CSVQGLRSYEQYF. The chain carries TRBV29-1 and TRBJ2-7; D is possibly TRBD1 (6 bases). The germline CDR1 and CDR2 sequences are SQVTM and ANQGSEA. The CDR3 runs 13 residues. Deletions cut 6 bases from V and 1 base from J, with 13 bases between.

In this sample, this clonotype turned up once. This chain uses TRBV7-9 with TRBJ1-6, with TRBD1 as a possible D gene (5 bases). In germline, CDR1 is SEHNR, CDR2 FQNEAQ (reference sequence). V gave up 5 bases and J gave up 7 bases, with 15 bases separating them. The CDR3 is 15 residues long. CDR3 protein: CASSPSGTANSPLHF. CDR3 in DNA: TGTGCCAGCAGCCCCTCTGGGACGGCGAATTCACCCCTCCACTTT.

The chain joins TRBV18 to TRBJ2-1; D gene ambiguous. Trimming cost V 0 bases and J 1 base, with 13 bases left between them. Germline V gene sequence: CDR1 KGHSH, CDR2 LQKENI. The CDR3 spans 17 residues. CDR3 residues: CASSPPKAKGSYNEQFF. The CDR3, as DNA: TGTGCCAGCTCACCACCGAAGGCGAAGGGATCCTACAATGAGCAGTTCTTC.

The chain has TRBV20-1 and TRBJ2-7; possibly TRBD1 or TRBD2 for D (6 bases each). Germline values: CDR1 DFQATT, CDR2 SNEGSKA (reference sequence). This CDR3 is built from 13 residues. V was pared by 6 bases and J by 6 bases, with 18 bases between. Here the CDR3 DNA reads TGCAGTGCGAGGGGGGCTAGCCCCGGCGAGCAGTACTTC. As protein: CSARGASPGEQYF.

The chain recombines TRBV7-2 with TRBJ2-7; 7 bases line up with TRBD2. The V and J ends lost 5 bases and 7 bases, in that order; junction bases with no gene match: 11. The V gene's germline CDR1 is SGHTA and CDR2 FQGNSA. The CDR3 extends over 14 amino acids. Here the CDR3 DNA reads TGTGCCAGCAGCATCAGCGGGACCTCGGGGGAGCAGTACTTC. Translating it yields CASSISGTSGEQYF.

The V call is TRBV12-3 or TRBV12-4, the J call TRBJ1-1; D unclear. The V and J ends lost 6 bases and 5 bases respectively, with 10 bases between them. The CDR3 runs 12 residues. CDR3 in amino acids: CASREYGTEAFF. DNA for the CDR3: TGTGCCAGCAGGGAGTACGGAACTGAAGCTTTCTTT.

This sequence joins TRBV14 and TRBJ1-3; D uncertain. V was shortened by 1 base and J by 8 bases, with 9 bases between the two germline ends. Germline V CDR1 and CDR2: SGHDN, FVKESK. The CDR3 totals 13 residues. CDR3 DNA: TGTGCCAGCAGCCAAGGACTCTGGGACACCATATATTTT. Protein sequence: CASSQGLWDTIYF.

The V gene is TRBV25-1, the J gene TRBJ1-5; D unclear. Trimming cost V 4 bases and J 4 bases, with 11 bases left between them. Per germline, CDR1 MGHDK and CDR2 SYGVNS. This CDR3 is built from 14 residues. Written as DNA, the CDR3 is TGTGCCAGCAGTGGCTCGGGATCGAATCAGCCCCAGCATTTT. Amino acids: CASSGSGSNQPQHF.

This chain uses TRBV11-2 with TRBJ2-1; D is uncertain. The germline V gene has CDR1 SGHAT and CDR2 FQNNGV. Trimming removed 4 bases at V and 5 bases at J, with 12 bases between. The CDR3 is 14 residues long. The CDR3 bases are TGTGCCAGCAGCTGGCGGCTCCTCGACAATGAGCAGTTCTTC. Translated: CASSWRLLDNEQFF.

The J gene is TRBJ2-7, the V gene TRBV25-1; 7 bases are shared with TRBD1. From germline, CDR1 is MGHDK and CDR2 SYGVNS. J was trimmed by 4 bases and V by 6 bases; bases with no gene match: 6. This CDR3 is 13 amino acids long. The CDR3 sequence is CASRAGTDYEQYF. CDR3 bases: TGTGCCAGCAGGGCCGGGACAGATTACGAGCAGTACTTC.

V usage is TRBV12-3 or TRBV12-4 and J usage is TRBJ2-3; 8 bases are a match to TRBD2. Losses at the gene ends were 7 bases for V and 5 bases for J; bases not matched to a gene: 8. The CDR3 consists of 14 residues. Written as DNA, the CDR3 is TGTGCCAGCAACTCAGGACTAGCTCAAGATACGCAGTATTTT. Protein product: CASNSGLAQDTQYF.

V and J are TRBV20-1 and TRBJ2-7, with TRBD1 matching over 9 bases. The CDR3 extends over 15 amino acids. With 6 bases clipped from V and 2 bases from J, the junction kept 11 bases outside the gene matches. The germline gives CDR1 DFQATT, CDR2 SNEGSKA (reference sequence). The DNA of the CDR3 is TGCAGTGCCTTTAATACCGGGACAGGGACCTACGAGCAGTACTTC. Translated, it gives CSAFNTGTGTYEQYF.

The chain couples TRBV2 to TRBJ2-3; 9 bases are a match to TRBD2. The CDR3 is 15 amino acids. Losses at the gene ends were 6 bases for V and 5 bases for J; bases not matched to a gene: 9. Germline CDR1 and CDR2: SNHLY and FYNNEI. The DNA for the CDR3 is TGTGCCAGCAGCCCCCAGCGGGGGGACCAAGATACGCAGTATTTT. It yields the protein CASSPQRGDQDTQYF.

The V call is TRBV28, the J call TRBJ1-2; 7 nucleotides align to TRBD1. With V trimmed by 7 bases and J by 8 bases, 13 bases remained unmatched. CDR1 and CDR2 from the germline V gene are MDHEN and SYDVKM. CDR3 length: 14 amino acids. CDR3 loop: CASKPNPRGLGYTF. The CDR3 DNA reads as TGTGCCAGCAAACCCAATCCGAGGGGGCTCGGCTACACCTTC.

J is TRBJ2-5 and V is TRBV3-1; TRBD1 aligns across 10 bases. Germline trimming cut 4 bases from V and 5 bases from J; bases unmatched to any gene: 19. Germline V lookup: CDR1 LGHDT, CDR2 YNNKEL (reference sequence). CDR3 length: 19 residues. The CDR3 DNA follows: TGTGCCAGCAGCCCCCAGACAGGGGGCTGGGTGTCGGTAGTGGAGACCCAGTACTTC. Protein sequence: CASSPQTGGWVSVVETQYF.

V usage is TRBV3-1 and J usage is TRBJ1-5; D not resolved. The ends were cut back, 1 base at V and 0 bases at J, with 13 bases in the middle. The CDR3 length is 17 residues. CDR1 and CDR2 (germline): LGHDT, YNNKEL (reference sequence). CDR3 bases: TGTGCCAGCAGCCAAGGAAGTGGGGTTTATAGCAATCAGCCCCAGCATTTT. Its protein is CASSQGSGVYSNQPQHF.

The chain has TRBV3-1 and TRBJ1-1; D call uncertain. Trimming shortened V by 1 base and J by 7 bases, and 7 bases separated the two germline ends. Looked up from germline, CDR1 is LGHDT and CDR2 is YNNKEL (reference sequence). CDR3 length: 12 amino acids. This CDR3 reads CASSQAGIEAFF. The CDR3 DNA reads as TGTGCCAGCAGCCAAGCCGGGATTGAAGCTTTCTTT. Drawing the rest from reference TRBV3-1 and TRBJ1-1, the complete variable domain is DTAVSQTPKYLVTQMGNDKSIKCEQNLGHDTMYWYKQDSKKFLKIMFSYNNKELIINETVPNRFSPKSPDKAHLNLHINSLELGDSAVYFCASSQAGIEAFFGQGTRLTVV.

The J gene is TRBJ2-5, the V gene TRBV4-2, with TRBD2 identical over 9 bases. Germline-derived CDR1 and CDR2 are LGHNA and YNFKEQ. V lost 4 bases to trimming and J lost 5 bases; unmatched junction nucleotides: 8. CDR3 size: 15 residues. CDR3 region: CASSRSSGADETQYF. The CDR3 bases are TGTGCCAGCAGCCGTTCTAGCGGGGCGGACGAGACCCAGTACTTC.

The chain is built from TRBV9 and TRBJ1-1; D is ambiguous. CDR1 is SGDLS and CDR2 is YYNGEE in the germline V gene. The CDR3 consists of 13 residues. The ends were cut back, 0 bases at V and 3 bases at J, with 6 bases in the middle. CDR3 DNA sequence: TGTGCCAGCAGCGTAGCTGGGGACACTGAAGCTTTCTTT. This gives the protein CASSVAGDTEAFF.

V gene TRBV7-2 combines with J gene TRBJ2-3; D is tentatively TRBD1 or TRBD2 (5 bases each). The CDR3 is 16 amino acids. Trimming removed 5 bases at V and 6 bases at J, with 21 bases between. Germline CDR1 SGHTA, CDR2 FQGNSA. CDR3 coding DNA: TGTGCCAGCAGCAAGGGACCCGCGACCCCATCCGATACGCAGTATTTT. This codes for CASSKGPATPSDTQYF.

The chain recombines TRBV12-3 or TRBV12-4 with TRBJ1-1; D is possibly TRBD1 (5 bases). The V gene lost 5 bases and the J gene lost 8 bases, with 15 bases spanning the gap. This CDR3 comprises 13 residues. The DNA of the CDR3 is TGTGCCAGCAGTCCCCAGGAGACAGCCGAAGCTTTCTTT. As protein: CASSPQETAEAFF.

The CDR3, as DNA: TGTGCCACCAGTGGCCTAGCGATCTCCGGGGAGCTGTTTTTT. Translating gives CATSGLAISGELFF. V gene TRBV24-1 combines with J gene TRBJ2-2; the D gene is possibly TRBD2 (6 bases). This CDR3 comprises 14 residues. CDR1 is KGHDR, CDR2 SFDVKD, per germline. The V end was cut by 5 bases, the J end by 6 bases, with 12 bases between.

The genes are TRBV3-1 and TRBJ1-5; a possible D gene is TRBD1 (5 bases). V lost 1 base, J lost 7 bases, and 5 bases lay in between. CDR1 LGHDT and CDR2 YNNKEL come from the germline V gene (reference sequence). This CDR3 has 12 amino acids. CDR3: CASSQGGQPQHF. The DNA of the CDR3 is TGTGCCAGCAGCCAAGGGGGGCAGCCCCAGCATTTT.

The V call is TRBV30, the J call TRBJ1-3; TRBD1 aligns across 7 bases. The CDR3 has 11 residues. J lost 9 bases, V lost 4 bases, and 3 bases had no gene match. Looked up from germline, CDR1 is GTSNPN and CDR2 is SVGIG (reference sequence). CDR3 coding DNA: TGTGCCTGGAACCACAGGGGCACCATATATTTT. It yields the protein CAWNHRGTIYF.

The genes are TRBV6-1 and TRBJ2-5, with D possibly being TRBD2 (5 bases). The V gene lost 6 bases and the J gene lost 1 base, with 9 bases spanning the gap. There are 13 residues in the CDR3. Germline CDR1 MNHNS, CDR2 SASEGT. CDR3 sequence (DNA): TGTGCCAGCAGGGGAGAAGGCCAAGAGACCCAGTACTTC. Encoded protein: CASRGEGQETQYF.

The chain employs TRBV7-9 and TRBJ2-1; D is unclear. Germline loops: CDR1 SEHNR, CDR2 FQNEAQ (reference sequence). V shed 1 base and J shed 3 bases, with 13 bases lying between them. This CDR3 spans 16 amino acids. The CDR3 DNA follows: TGTGCCAGCAGCTTAGGGTCGGCAGGCCTCTACAATGAGCAGTTCTTC. It specifies CASSLGSAGLYNEQFF.

The chain is built from TRBV20-1 and TRBJ1-5, with D unclear. The CDR3 loop spans 14 amino acids. CDR1 and CDR2 from the germline V gene are DFQATT and SNEGSKA (reference sequence). The germline V and J ends were trimmed by 2 bases and 0 bases, with 8 bases remaining between them. In DNA form, the CDR3 reads TGCAGTGCTAGACAGACGTATAGCAATCAGCCCCAGCATTTT. It yields the protein CSARQTYSNQPQHF.